Listed below are T cell receptor beta chains from one sample, sequenced in a study of cytomegalovirus exposure and HLA in healthy donors. Data came from immunoSEQ multiplex PCR; TCRdb stores just in-frame clones and leaves some out. The top ten clones hold roughly 4.5% of a sample with about 130,000 clones, about 74% of them seen once. What was sequenced was PBMCs. The receptors stem from a young man in good health and CMV-seropositive. CDR3s include the opening cysteine and the closing phenylalanine or tryptophan. A D gene is named only where the DNA matches it firmly. Clone sizes are given selectively: once, few, many, or a class where the clone is expanded.

J: TRBJ2-7
D: NA
size: NA
V: TRBV7-9
DNA: TGTGCCAGCAGCCAGGGACTGCCCTACGAGCAGTACTTC
CDR3: CASSQGLPYEQYF

J: TRBJ1-1
D: NA
size: few
V: TRBV19
DNA: TGTGCCAGTACACTCGGAGACCGCACTGAAGCTTTCTTT
CDR3: CASTLGDRTEAFF

J: TRBJ2-5
D: NA
size: few
V: TRBV30
DNA: TGTGCCTGGAGTCCCGGGATCCAAGAGACCCAGTACTTC
CDR3: CAWSPGIQETQYF

J: TRBJ1-1
D: NA
size: few
V: TRBV7-9
DNA: TGTGCCAGCAGCCCGACAGGCGGCAACACTGAAGCTTTCTTT
CDR3: CASSPTGGNTEAFF

J: TRBJ2-1
D: TRBD1
size: NA
V: TRBV28
DNA: TGTGCCAGCAGCCGATTAAGGACAGGGGACAATGAGCAGTTCTTC
CDR3: CASSRLRTGDNEQFF

J: TRBJ2-1
D: TRBD2
size: NA
V: TRBV30
DNA: TGTGCCTGGAATAAGCGGGAGAACACTGAGCAGTTCTTC
CDR3: CAWNKRENTEQFF

J: TRBJ2-1
D: NA
size: NA
V: TRBV11-3
DNA: TGTGCCAGCAGCCCGCGTCGGGTAGGGGCACATGAGCAGTTCTTC
CDR3: CASSPRRVGAHEQFF

J: TRBJ1-3
D: NA
size: NA
V: TRBV9
DNA: TGTGCCAGCAGCGCTCCACAGGGTTTTGGAAACACCATATATTTT
CDR3: CASSAPQGFGNTIYF

J: TRBJ1-1
D: NA
size: NA
V: TRBV9
DNA: TGTGCCAGCAGCGTCTTGGGACGGGGGACCACTGAAGCTTTCTTT
CDR3: CASSVLGRGTTEAFF

J: TRBJ1-2
D: TRBD1
size: NA
V: TRBV9
DNA: TGTGCCAGCAGCGTAGGGGGACAGGGGGCGGATGGCTACACCTTC
CDR3: CASSVGGQGADGYTF

J: TRBJ1-6
D: NA
size: NA
V: TRBV11-3
DNA: TGTGCCAGCAGCTTGAACTCTGATTCACCCCTCCACTTT
CDR3: CASSLNSDSPLHF

J: TRBJ2-3
D: NA
size: NA
V: TRBV4-3
DNA: TGCGCCAGCAGCCAAGATCAGGGGATGAGGACAGATACGCAGTATTTT
CDR3: CASSQDQGMRTDTQYF

J: TRBJ2-1
D: NA
size: NA
V: TRBV28
DNA: TGTGCCAGCAGTACGCCCGAATGGGCTAGCCGGGCAATCGAGCAGTTCTTC
CDR3: CASSTPEWASRAIEQFF

J: TRBJ2-3
D: TRBD2
size: NA
V: TRBV9
DNA: TGTGCCAGCAGCGGCCGTGGGGGGGTTTTGGCAGATACGCAGTATTTT
CDR3: CASSGRGGVLADTQYF

J: TRBJ1-3
D: NA
size: NA
V: TRBV7-9
DNA: TGTGCCAGCAGCTTATTCACGGGGGCTGGAAACACCATATATTTT
CDR3: CASSLFTGAGNTIYF

J: TRBJ2-7
D: TRBD1
size: NA
V: TRBV28
DNA: TGTGCCAGCAGCCCAAACAAACTGGACAGGGGGCGGCTAGCGGGATTCCACGAGCAGTACTTC
CDR3: CASSPNKLDRGRLAGFHEQYF

J: TRBJ1-2
D: TRBD1
size: NA
V: TRBV7-8
DNA: TGTGCCAGCAGCTCGATCCGGGACAGGGGGCTCTATGGCTACACCTTC
CDR3: CASSSIRDRGLYGYTF

J: TRBJ1-2
D: TRBD1
size: NA
V: TRBV10-1
DNA: TGCGCCAGCAGTGAGCCGACAGGGACGGTCTATGGCTACACCTTC
CDR3: CASSEPTGTVYGYTF

J: TRBJ2-7
D: NA
size: NA
V: TRBV28
DNA: TGTGCCAGCAGTTTAATTTCTGGGAGCGAGCAGTACTTC
CDR3: CASSLISGSEQYF

J: TRBJ2-1
D: TRBD2
size: few
V: TRBV5-1
DNA: TGCGCCAGCAGCTTGGGTAGCGGGGGGGCTAAGTACAATGAGCAGTTCTTC
CDR3: CASSLGSGGAKYNEQFF

J: TRBJ1-2
D: TRBD1
size: NA
V: TRBV7-2
DNA: TGTGCCAGCAGCTTAGTCCCCCTCAGACAGGGGAACTATGGCTACACCTTC
CDR3: CASSLVPLRQGNYGYTF

J: TRBJ1-1
D: NA
size: NA
V: TRBV28
DNA: TGTGCCAGCAGTTCCCCCATGAACACTGAAGCTTTCTTT
CDR3: CASSSPMNTEAFF